This entry describes one TCR beta chain. Its antigen is as yet unknown. This entry is derived from a study of graft-versus-host responses after intestinal transplantation. Study context: Induction using anti-thymocyte globulin, followed by tacrolimus and steroids for about three years, was given to all recipients. Study outcomes and limitations: Graft-donor T cell macrochimerism in patients accompanied high graft-versus-host to host-versus-graft clonal ratios in allografts. Early after transplant, HvG declines were associated with peak levels of circulating GvH clones. GvH clones appeared in recipient marrow, some first in ileum or blood.

Germline lookup yields CDR1 SGHTA and CDR2 FQGTGA. The CDR3 extends over 15 amino acids. The V segment lost 3 bases and the J segment 6 bases; nucleotides outside the gene matches: 8. TCRdb's copy holds only in-frame clones and misses some; the assay was immunoSEQ multiplex PCR. The data show about 110,000 clones, roughly nine tenths seen once. Sequenced here: unstimulated CD4+ T cells sorted from spleen or lymph node cells, sampled before transplant. This receptor was obtained from a human donor who was the organ donor for an intestinal transplant. The chain carries TRBV7-3 and TRBJ2-1; 7 bases are shared with TRBD1. CDR3 sequence (DNA): TGTGCCAGCAGCTTGGACAGGACAGGTGGCAATGAGCAGTTCTTC. Translated, it gives CASSLDRTGGNEQFF. Looking up the rest from reference TRBV7-3 and TRBJ2-1 gives the full variable domain: GAGVSQTPSNKVTEKGKYVELRCDPISGHTALYWYRQSLGQGPEFLIYFQGTGAADDSGLPNDRFFAVRPEGSVSTLKIQRTERGDSAVYLCASSLDRTGGNEQFFGPGTRLTVL.